The present T cell receptor (beta chain) was sequenced within a study of blood T cell repertoires in COVID-19. Profiling relied on immunoSEQ multiplex PCR, and the TCRdb table lists in-frame clones only, not all of them. This sample has some 160,000 clones; about four fifths occur once, and the top ten carry roughly 3.5%. Living in under 30 US areas, the participants were between roughly 18 and 90 years of age. The germline V gene encodes CDR1 KGHDR and CDR2 SFDVKD. The V end lost 2 bases, the J end lost 3 bases, and 10 bases lay between the germline ends. The CDR3 runs 16 residues. The specimen sequenced was PBMCs or T cells enriched from blood (not recorded which). The chain carries TRBV24-1 and TRBJ2-6; D not resolved. This receptor was identified in a woman aged 55-70 years who had recovered from COVID-19. CDR3 bases: TGTGCCACCAGTGATTCCGAGGCCCGTGGGGCCAACGTCCTGACTTTC. Protein product: CATSDSEARGANVLTF.